These 14 T cell receptor beta chains share one sample of origin, sequenced in a study of CD8 T cells in cerebrospinal fluid in Alzheimer's disease. With the 10x single-cell sequencing reads reprocessed, TCRdb shows one record per CDR3 protein and no DNA. The clone table shows over a thousand distinct CDR3 sequences, with the ten largest holding about 10%. Sequenced: cerebrospinal fluid. These receptors originate from a human donor with mild cognitive impairment.

This clonotype ranks as medium-sized in terms of frequency. The chain recombines TRBV20-1 with TRBJ2-7; TCRdb calls TRBD2, which cannot be checked without DNA. Germline values: CDR1 DFQATT, CDR2 SNEGSKA (reference sequence). The CDR3 contains 16 residues. CDR3 region: CSASFLAGGNPHEQYF.

This clonotype shows up as medium-sized by frequency. The chain recombines TRBV13 with TRBJ1-5. Germline assignment: CDR1 PRHDT and CDR2 FYEKMQ (reference sequence). The CDR3 sequence is 13 residues long. The CDR3 sequence: CASSSGGNQPQHF.

This clonotype is deemed medium-sized (0.01 to 0.1%) by its frequency. The chain carries TRBV2 and TRBJ1-3. This CDR3 comprises 14 residues. CDR1 SNHLY and CDR2 FYNNEI come from the germline V gene. CDR3 protein: CASTTGPVGNTIYF.

This clonotype is classed as medium-sized by frequency. This sequence joins TRBV28 and TRBJ1-5. The germline V gene has CDR1 MDHEN and CDR2 SYDVKM. This CDR3 contains 14 residues. Here the CDR3 reads CASSLQGENQPQHF.

The chain employs TRBV10-1 and TRBJ2-3. This CDR3 is 11 amino acids long. Germline-derived CDR1 and CDR2 are WNHNN and SYGVQD (reference sequence). CDR3 loop: CASSDADTQYF.

According to its frequency, this clonotype is medium-sized (0.01 to 0.1%). The V and J genes are TRBV20-1 and TRBJ2-5. CDR1 is DFQATT, CDR2 SNEGSKA, per germline (reference sequence). The CDR3 contains 13 residues. The CDR3 sequence is CSARQVNQETQYF.

The rearrangement uses TRBV4-2 and TRBJ2-5; no DNA is available, so the TRBD2 call from TCRdb remains unchecked. CDR3 size: 15 residues. Germline V gene lookup returns CDR1 LGHNA and CDR2 YNFKEQ. The CDR3 protein is CASSRTSGAQETQYF.

Its frequency marks this clonotype as medium-sized (0.01 to 0.1%). The V and J genes are TRBV21-1 and TRBJ2-1; TCRdb names TRBD1, which stays unverified in the absence of DNA. TRBV21-1 represents a pseudogene. This CDR3 is built from 18 residues. The CDR3 sequence: CASSKAVPNRDSYNEQFF.

This clonotype shows up as large by frequency. V usage is TRBV7-2 and J usage is TRBJ2-4; TCRdb names TRBD1, which stays unverified in the absence of DNA. CDR3 size: 18 residues. Germline CDR1 reads SGHTA; CDR2 reads FQGNSA. The CDR3 spells CASSLWSLGQGGKNIQYF.

This clonotype registers medium-sized by frequency. The chain links TRBV4-3 to TRBJ1-2. CDR1 is LGHNA and CDR2 is YSLEER in the germline V gene. The CDR3 has 15 amino acids. The CDR3 sequence: CASSQGGAASYGYTF.

Judged by frequency, this clonotype is medium-sized. The chain links TRBV12-3 or TRBV12-4 to TRBJ1-5. The CDR3 is made up of 13 amino acids. The chain's CDR3 is CASSLGPNQPQHF.

Its frequency marks this clonotype as medium-sized (0.01 to 0.1%). The chain recombines TRBV18 with TRBJ1-1. The germline gives CDR1 KGHSH, CDR2 LQKENI. The CDR3 extends over 14 amino acids. CDR3 protein: CASSPLGMNTEAFF.

This clonotype is medium-sized by frequency. The chain recombines TRBV2 with TRBJ1-5; there is no DNA to check the TCRdb D call of TRBD1. The CDR3 consists of 14 residues. The germline V gene encodes CDR1 SNHLY and CDR2 FYNNEI. CDR3 loop: CASSESGGHQPQHF.

The CDR3 loop reads CASGRQQGAPNTGELFF. The chain uses TRBV7-8 and TRBJ2-2; TCRdb designates TRBD1, a call that cannot be tested without DNA. The CDR3 is 17 residues long. Germline V CDR1 and CDR2: SGHVS, FQNEAQ.